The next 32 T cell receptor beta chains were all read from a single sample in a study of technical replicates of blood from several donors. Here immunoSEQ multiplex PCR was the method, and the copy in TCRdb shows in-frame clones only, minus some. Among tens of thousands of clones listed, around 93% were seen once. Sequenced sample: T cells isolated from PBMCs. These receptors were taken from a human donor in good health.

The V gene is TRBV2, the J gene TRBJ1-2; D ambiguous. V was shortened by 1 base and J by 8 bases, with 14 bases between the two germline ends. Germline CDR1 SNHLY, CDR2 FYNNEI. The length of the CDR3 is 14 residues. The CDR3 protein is CASSEGRGLGGYTF. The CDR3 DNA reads TGTGCCAGCAGTGAAGGAAGAGGGTTGGGAGGCTACACCTTC. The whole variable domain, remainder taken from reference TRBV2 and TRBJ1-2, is EPEVTQTPSHQVTQMGQEVILRCVPISNHLYFYWYRQILGQKVEFLVSFYNNEISEKSEIFDDQFSVERPDGSNFTLKIRSTKLEDSAMYFCASSEGRGLGGYTFGSGTRLTVV.

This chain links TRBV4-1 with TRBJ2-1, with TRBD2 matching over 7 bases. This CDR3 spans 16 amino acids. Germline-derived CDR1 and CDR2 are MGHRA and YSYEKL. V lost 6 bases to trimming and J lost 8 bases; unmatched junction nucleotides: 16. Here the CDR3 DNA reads TGCGCCAGCAGTCGATTGGGGGGGAATAGGTTCTATGAGCAGTTCTTC. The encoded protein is CASSRLGGNRFYEQFF.

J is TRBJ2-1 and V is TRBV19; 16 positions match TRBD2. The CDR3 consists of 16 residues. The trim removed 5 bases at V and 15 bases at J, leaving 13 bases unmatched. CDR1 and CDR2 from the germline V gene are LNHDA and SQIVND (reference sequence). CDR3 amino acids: CASSSPGLAGGGVRFF. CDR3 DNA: TGTGCCAGTAGTTCGCCGGGACTAGCGGGAGGGGGTGTCAGGTTCTTC.

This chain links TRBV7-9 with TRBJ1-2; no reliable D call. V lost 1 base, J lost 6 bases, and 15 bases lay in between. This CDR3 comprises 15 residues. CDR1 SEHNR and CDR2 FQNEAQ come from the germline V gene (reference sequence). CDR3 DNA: TGTGCCAGCAGCTTAGTAACAACACGGGTGGATGGCTACACCTTC. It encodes CASSLVTTRVDGYTF.

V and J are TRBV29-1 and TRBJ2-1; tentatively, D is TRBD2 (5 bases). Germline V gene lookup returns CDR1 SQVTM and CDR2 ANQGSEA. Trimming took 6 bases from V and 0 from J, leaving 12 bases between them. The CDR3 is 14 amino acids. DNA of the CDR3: TGCAGCGTACGGACTTGGAGCTCCTACAATGAGCAGTTCTTC. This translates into CSVRTWSSYNEQFF.

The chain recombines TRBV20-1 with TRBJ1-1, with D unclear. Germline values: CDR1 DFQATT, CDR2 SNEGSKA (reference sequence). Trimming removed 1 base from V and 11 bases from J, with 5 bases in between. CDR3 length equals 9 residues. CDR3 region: CSARGLAFF. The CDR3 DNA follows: TGCAGTGCTAGAGGGCTGGCTTTCTTT.

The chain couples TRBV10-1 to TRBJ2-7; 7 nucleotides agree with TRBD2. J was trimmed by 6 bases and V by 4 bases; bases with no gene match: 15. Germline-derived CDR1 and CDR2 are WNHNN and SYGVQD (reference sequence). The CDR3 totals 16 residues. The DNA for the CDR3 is TGCGCCAGCAGTGGGACGGCTCTGGGGGAGGGCGGCGAGCAGTACTTC. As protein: CASSGTALGEGGEQYF.

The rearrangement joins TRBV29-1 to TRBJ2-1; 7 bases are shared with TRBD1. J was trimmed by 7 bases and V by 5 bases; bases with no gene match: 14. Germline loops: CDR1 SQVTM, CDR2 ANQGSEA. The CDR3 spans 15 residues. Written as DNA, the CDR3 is TGCAGCGTTTTGAGGGGGCATCTCAATCCTAATGAGCAGTTCTTC. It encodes CSVLRGHLNPNEQFF.

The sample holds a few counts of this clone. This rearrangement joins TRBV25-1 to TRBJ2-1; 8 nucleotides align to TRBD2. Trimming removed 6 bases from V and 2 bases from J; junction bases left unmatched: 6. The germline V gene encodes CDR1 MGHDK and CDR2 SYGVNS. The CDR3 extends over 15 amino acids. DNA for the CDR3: TGTGCCAGCAGGCCAGCGGGAGCGACCTACAATGAGCAGTTCTTC. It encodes CASRPAGATYNEQFF. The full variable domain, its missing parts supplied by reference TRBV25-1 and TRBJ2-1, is EADIYQTPRYLVIGTGKKITLECSQTMGHDKMYWYQQDPGMELHLIHYSYGVNSTEKGDLSSESTVSRIRTEHFPLTLESARPSHTSQYLCASRPAGATYNEQFFGPGTRLTVL.

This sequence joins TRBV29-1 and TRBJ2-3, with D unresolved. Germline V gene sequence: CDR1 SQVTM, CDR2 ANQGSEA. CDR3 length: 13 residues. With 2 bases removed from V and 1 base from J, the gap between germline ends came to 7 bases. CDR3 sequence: CSVESPGTDTQYF. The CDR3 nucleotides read TGCAGCGTTGAAAGTCCGGGCACAGATACGCAGTATTTT.

The CDR3 DNA is TGCGCCAGCAGCCTGGGACAGGGAGGATCCTATAATTCACCCCTCCACTTT. Translation: CASSLGQGGSYNSPLHF. The chain employs TRBV5-1 and TRBJ1-6; 9 nucleotides line up with TRBD1. V shed 4 bases and J 1 base; nucleotides not matched to a gene: 6. Looked up from germline, CDR1 is SGHRS and CDR2 is YFSETQ. This CDR3 is 17 amino acids long.

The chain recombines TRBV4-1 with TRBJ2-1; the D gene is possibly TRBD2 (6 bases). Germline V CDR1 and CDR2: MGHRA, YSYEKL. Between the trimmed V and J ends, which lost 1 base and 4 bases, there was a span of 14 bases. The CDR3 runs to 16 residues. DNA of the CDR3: TGCGCCAGCAGCCAAGTTGGCGGGACGAATTACAATGAGCAGTTCTTC. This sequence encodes CASSQVGGTNYNEQFF.

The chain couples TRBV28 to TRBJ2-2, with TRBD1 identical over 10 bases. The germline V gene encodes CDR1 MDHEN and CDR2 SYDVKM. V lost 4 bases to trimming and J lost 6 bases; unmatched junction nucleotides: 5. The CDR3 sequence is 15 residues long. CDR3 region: CASSYRDRGAGELFF. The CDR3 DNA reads TGTGCCAGCAGTTACCGGGACAGGGGTGCCGGGGAGCTGTTTTTT.

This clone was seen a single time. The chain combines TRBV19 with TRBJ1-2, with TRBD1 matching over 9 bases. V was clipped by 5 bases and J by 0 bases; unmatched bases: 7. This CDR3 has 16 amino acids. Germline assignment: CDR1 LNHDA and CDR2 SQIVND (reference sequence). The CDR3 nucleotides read TGTGCCAGTAGTCTGACGACAGGGGGATCTAACTATGGCTACACCTTC. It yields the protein CASSLTTGGSNYGYTF. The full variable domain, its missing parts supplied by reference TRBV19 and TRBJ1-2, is DGGITQSPKYLFRKEGQNVTLSCEQNLNHDAMYWYRQDPGQGLRLIYYSQIVNDFQKGDIAEGYSVSREKKESFPLTVTSAQKNPTAFYLCASSLTTGGSNYGYTFGSGTRLTVV.

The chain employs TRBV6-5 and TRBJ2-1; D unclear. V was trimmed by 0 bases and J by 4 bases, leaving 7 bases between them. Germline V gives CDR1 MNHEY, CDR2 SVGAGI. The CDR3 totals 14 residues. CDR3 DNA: TGTGCCAGCAGTTACTCCCAGGTTTACAATGAGCAGTTCTTC. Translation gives CASSYSQVYNEQFF.

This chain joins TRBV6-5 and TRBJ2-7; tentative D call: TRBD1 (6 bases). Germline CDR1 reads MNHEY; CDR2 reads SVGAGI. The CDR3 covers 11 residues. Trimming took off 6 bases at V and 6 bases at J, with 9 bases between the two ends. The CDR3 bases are TGTGCCAGCAGCCAAGGGGGCGAGCAGTACTTC. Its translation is CASSQGGEQYF.

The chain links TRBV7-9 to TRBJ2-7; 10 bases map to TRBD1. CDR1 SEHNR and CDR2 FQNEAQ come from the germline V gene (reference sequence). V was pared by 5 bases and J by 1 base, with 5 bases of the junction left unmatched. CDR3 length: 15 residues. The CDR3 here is CASSSPGQGSYEQYF. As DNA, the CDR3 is TGTGCCAGCAGCAGTCCGGGACAGGGGTCCTACGAGCAGTACTTC.

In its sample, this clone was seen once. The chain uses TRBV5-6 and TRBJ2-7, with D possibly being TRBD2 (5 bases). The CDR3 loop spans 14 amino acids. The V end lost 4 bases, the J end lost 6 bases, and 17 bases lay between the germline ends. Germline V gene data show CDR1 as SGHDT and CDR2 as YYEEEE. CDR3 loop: CASSPPGKLVEQYF. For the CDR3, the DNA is TGTGCCAGCAGCCCCCCCGGGAAACTAGTCGAGCAGTACTTC.

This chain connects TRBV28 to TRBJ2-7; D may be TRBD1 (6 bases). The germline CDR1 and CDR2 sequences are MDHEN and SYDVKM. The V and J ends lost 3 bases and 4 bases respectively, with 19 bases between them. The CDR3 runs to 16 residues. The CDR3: CASSLGYRALGYEQYF. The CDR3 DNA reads TGTGCCAGCAGTTTGGGGTACAGGGCCCTGGGGTACGAGCAGTACTTC. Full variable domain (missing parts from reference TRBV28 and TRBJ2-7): DVKVTQSSRYLVKRTGEKVFLECVQDMDHENMFWYRQDPGLGLRLIYFSYDVKMKEKGDIPEGYSVSREKKERFSLILESASTNQTSMYLCASSLGYRALGYEQYFGPGTRLTVT.

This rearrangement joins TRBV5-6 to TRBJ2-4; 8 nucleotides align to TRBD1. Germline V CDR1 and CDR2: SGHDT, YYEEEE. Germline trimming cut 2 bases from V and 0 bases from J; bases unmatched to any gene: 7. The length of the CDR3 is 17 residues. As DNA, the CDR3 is TGTGCCAGCAGCTTCGGCGGACAGGGTGAAGCCAAAAACATTCAGTACTTC. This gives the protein CASSFGGQGEAKNIQYF.

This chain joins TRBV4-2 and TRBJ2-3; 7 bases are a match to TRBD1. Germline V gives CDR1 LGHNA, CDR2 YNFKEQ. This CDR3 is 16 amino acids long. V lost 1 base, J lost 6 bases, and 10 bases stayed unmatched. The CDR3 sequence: CASSQARQGLKDTQYF. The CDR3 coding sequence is TGTGCCAGCAGCCAAGCTAGACAGGGCTTAAAGGATACGCAGTATTTT.

This CDR3 reads CASSEKDRGLFDYGYTF. The CDR3 region has the DNA TGCGCCAGCAGCGAAAAGGACAGGGGCCTCTTTGATTATGGCTACACCTTC. The chain carries TRBV10-1 and TRBJ1-2; 9 bases fit TRBD1. The CDR3 loop spans 17 amino acids. The junction had 16 bases not matched to a gene; V was cut back by 6 bases and J by 5 bases. Germline V gene data show CDR1 as WNHNN and CDR2 as SYGVQD (reference sequence).

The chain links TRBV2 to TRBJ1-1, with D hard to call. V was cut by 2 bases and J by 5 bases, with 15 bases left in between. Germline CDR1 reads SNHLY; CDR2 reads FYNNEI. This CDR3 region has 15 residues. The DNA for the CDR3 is TGTGCCAGCAGTGAAACTAGGGTGGGATGGACTGAAGCTTTCTTT. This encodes CASSETRVGWTEAFF.

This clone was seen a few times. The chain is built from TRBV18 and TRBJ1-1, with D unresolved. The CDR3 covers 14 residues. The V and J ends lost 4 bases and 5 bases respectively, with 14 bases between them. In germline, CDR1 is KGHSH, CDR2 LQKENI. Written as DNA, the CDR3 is TGTGCCAGCTCACTGGACTCTGCCCGGACTGAAGCTTTCTTT. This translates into CASSLDSARTEAFF.

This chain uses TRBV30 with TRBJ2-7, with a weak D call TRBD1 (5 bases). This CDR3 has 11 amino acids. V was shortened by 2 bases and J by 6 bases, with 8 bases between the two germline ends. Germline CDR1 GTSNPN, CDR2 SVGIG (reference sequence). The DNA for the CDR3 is TGTGCCTGGAGTCGAAGGGGCGAGCAGTACTTC. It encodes CAWSRRGEQYF.

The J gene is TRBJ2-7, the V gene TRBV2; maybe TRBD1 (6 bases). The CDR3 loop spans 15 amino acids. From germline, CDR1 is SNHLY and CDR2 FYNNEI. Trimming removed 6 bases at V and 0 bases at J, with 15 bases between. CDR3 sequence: CASSVQGLSSYEQYF. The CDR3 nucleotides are TGTGCCAGCAGCGTACAGGGTTTGAGCTCCTACGAGCAGTACTTC.

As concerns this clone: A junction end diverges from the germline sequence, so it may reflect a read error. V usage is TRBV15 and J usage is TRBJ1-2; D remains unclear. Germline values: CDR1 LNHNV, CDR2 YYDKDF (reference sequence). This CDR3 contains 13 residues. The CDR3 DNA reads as TGTGCCACCAGCAGAGGACCCGGGTATGAGCTCCTCTTC. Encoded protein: CATSRGPGYELLF.

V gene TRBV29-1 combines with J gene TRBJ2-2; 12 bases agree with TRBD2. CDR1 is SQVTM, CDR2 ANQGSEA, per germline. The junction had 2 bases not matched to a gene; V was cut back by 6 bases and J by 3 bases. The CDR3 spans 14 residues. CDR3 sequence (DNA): TGCAGCGTCGGACTAGCGGGATACACCGGGGAGCTGTTTTTT. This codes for CSVGLAGYTGELFF.

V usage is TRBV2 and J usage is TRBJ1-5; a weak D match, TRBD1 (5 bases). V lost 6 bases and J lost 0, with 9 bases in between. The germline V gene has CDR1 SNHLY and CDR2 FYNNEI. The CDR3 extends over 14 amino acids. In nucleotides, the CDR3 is TGTGCCAGCAGGCCAGGGTTTAGCAATCAGCCCCAGCATTTT. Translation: CASRPGFSNQPQHF.

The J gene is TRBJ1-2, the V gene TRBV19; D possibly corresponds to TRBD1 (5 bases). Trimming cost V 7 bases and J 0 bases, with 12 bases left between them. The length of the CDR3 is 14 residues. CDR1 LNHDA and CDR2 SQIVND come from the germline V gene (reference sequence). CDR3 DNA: TGTGCCAGTACAACAGGCGAAGCTAACTATGGCTACACCTTC. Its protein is CASTTGEANYGYTF.

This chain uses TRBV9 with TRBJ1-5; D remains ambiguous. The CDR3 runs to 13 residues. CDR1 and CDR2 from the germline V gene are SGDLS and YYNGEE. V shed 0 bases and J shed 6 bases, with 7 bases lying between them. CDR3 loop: CASSVDSSQPQHF. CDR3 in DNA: TGTGCCAGCAGCGTAGACTCGAGTCAGCCCCAGCATTTT.

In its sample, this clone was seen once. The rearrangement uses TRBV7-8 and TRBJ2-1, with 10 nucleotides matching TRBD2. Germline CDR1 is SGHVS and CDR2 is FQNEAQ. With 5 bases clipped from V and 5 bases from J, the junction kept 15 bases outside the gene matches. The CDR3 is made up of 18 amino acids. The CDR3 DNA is TGTGCCAGCAGCGCTCTTTTAGCGGGGGGCCCTCCTAACAATGAGCAGTTCTTC. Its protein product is CASSALLAGGPPNNEQFF.